What follows is one TCR beta chain and its context. The data originate from a study of blood T cell repertoires in COVID-19. Residents of under 25 US areas, aged about 18 to 95 years, made up the participants. Clones were read by immunoSEQ multiplex PCR, and TCRdb kept only the in-frame ones, dropping some. Here the sample spans 310,000 or so clones, just over 85% being singletons. There are 13 residues in the CDR3. Germline V lookup: CDR1 SGHAT, CDR2 FQNNGV. Trimming left V 4 bases short and J 5 bases short, with 6 bases between. This chain links TRBV11-2 with TRBJ1-6; D is unresolved. The clonotype comes from a woman aged 18-29 years who had recovered from COVID-19. Sequences were obtained from PBMCs or T cells enriched from blood (not recorded which). The CDR3 nucleotides are TGTGCCAGCAGCTCAACTCATAATTCACCCCTCCACTTT. It encodes CASSSTHNSPLHF.